The clone carrying this TCR beta chain occurred a few times. Its antigen is as yet unknown. The data derive from a study of CD8 T cells in ankylosing spondylitis. Study-level findings and limits: Several highly homologous variants formed a TCR beta motif that appeared characteristic of ankylosing spondylitis blood. Matched ankylosing spondylitis synovial fluid reportedly showed significant enrichment of disease-linked clones. Past studies reported some motif variants in reactive arthritis synovial fluid and blood.

This CDR3 region has 14 residues. Germline-derived CDR1 and CDR2 are LGHDT and YNNKEL (reference sequence). Between the trimmed V and J ends, which lost 7 bases and 0 bases, there was a span of 12 bases. Making use of molecular barcodes, quantitative 5'-RACE generated TCR beta libraries. One entry per CDR3 protein, called by TCRdb with MiXCR from the 5' RACE reads. The data show 200,000 to 250,000 distinct CDR3 sequences, with 18% seen just once and 40% to 50% held by the top ten. The receptor was isolated from a male donor with ankylosing spondylitis. This chain uses TRBV3-1 with TRBJ1-2, with D possibly TRBD1 on 6 matching bases. Source material: blood, either unsorted or a sorted T cell fraction (not recorded which). The CDR3 reads CASTAGESNYGYTF. As DNA, the CDR3 is TGTGCCAGCACTGCAGGGGAATCTAACTATGGCTACACCTTC.